This TCR beta chain was observed in a study of CD8+CD57+ T cells in acquired aplastic anemia. About the research overall: Mean DNA quantity obtained from sorted CD4+ and CD8+ cells was about 3.5 ug. Findings of the study overall: In common between the patients and the controls were nearly 30 CD8+ CDR3 sequences.

This CDR3 has 16 amino acids. V shed 7 bases and J 4 bases; nucleotides not matched to a gene: 8. Profiling of TCR beta VDJ combinations and CDR3 sequences used genomic DNA as template. TCRdb redid the calling of the reads with MiXCR, one entry per CDR3 protein. The sample shows under 500,000 distinct CDR3 sequences, around 32% of them seen only once. Patients who underwent sequencing had shown CD8+CD57+ cell expansion by flow cytometry. When blood sampling took place, the patients had received no therapy. On this clonotype: Antigen: not known.

Sequencing was performed on sorted CD4+, CD8+, or CD8+CD57+ T cells (not recorded which) from PBMCs. This receptor was identified in a human donor with aplastic anemia. The chain couples TRBV12-3 or TRBV12-4 to TRBJ2-2, with TRBD1 matching 11 bases. CDR3 sequence: CASTMGQGGVTGELFF. The CDR3 DNA reads as TGTGCCAGCACCATGGGACAGGGGGGGGTCACCGGGGAGCTGTTTTTT.